The sequence of this T cell receptor beta chain was determined in a study of Ad26.COV2.S vaccination and SARS-CoV-2 variants. Study at large: Ad26.COV2.S shots went into the muscle once or twice, 56 days apart. Regarding the study as a whole: Once vaccination had occurred, spike-specific CD8+ and CD4+ T cell responses reportedly showed substantial breadth. Spike-specific TCR breadth ran higher among vaccine recipients than placebo recipients. TCR breadth and depth analyses may have underestimated total T cell responses.

To note about this clone: The antigen is unknown.

Stated treatment: some 20 received Ad26.COV2.S at low or high dose, single or two shots; several received placebo; per-sample allocation not given. Specimen acquisition occurred on day 63 following the initial vaccine or placebo injection. CDR3 length: 14 amino acids. CDR1 and CDR2 from the germline V gene are SGHNT and YYREEE (reference sequence). V lost 0 bases to trimming and J lost 6 bases, with 13 bases between them. Sequencing used immunoSEQ multiplex PCR; TCRdb keeps in-frame clones, though not all of them. The table has around 450,000 clones, 90% seen once; the top ten hold 12%. The sequenced sample was peripheral blood, obtained in a trial of Ad26.COV2.S vaccine versus placebo. This chain uses TRBV5-4 with TRBJ2-7; possible D gene TRBD1, 6 bases. This TCR was recovered from a person between 18 and 65 years old who received the Ad26.COV2.S COVID-19 vaccine or a placebo. The CDR3 DNA reads as TGTGCCAGCAGCTTGGGACTGGGGGCAACCGAGCAGTACTTC. Translated, it gives CASSLGLGATEQYF.